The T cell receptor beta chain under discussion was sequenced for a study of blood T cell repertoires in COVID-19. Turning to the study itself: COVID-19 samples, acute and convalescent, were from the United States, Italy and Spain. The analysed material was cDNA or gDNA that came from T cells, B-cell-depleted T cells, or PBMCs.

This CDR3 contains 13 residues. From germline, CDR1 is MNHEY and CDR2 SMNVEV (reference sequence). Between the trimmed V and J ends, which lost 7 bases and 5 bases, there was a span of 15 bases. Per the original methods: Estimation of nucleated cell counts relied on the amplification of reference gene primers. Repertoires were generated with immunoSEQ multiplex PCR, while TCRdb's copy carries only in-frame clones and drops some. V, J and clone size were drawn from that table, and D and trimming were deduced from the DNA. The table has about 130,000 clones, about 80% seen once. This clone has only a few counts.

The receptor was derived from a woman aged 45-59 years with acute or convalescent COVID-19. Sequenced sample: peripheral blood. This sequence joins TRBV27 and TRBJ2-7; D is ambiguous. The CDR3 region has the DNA TGTGCCAGCAAATCAAAGGAGCTACACGAGCAGTACTTC. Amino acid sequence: CASKSKELHEQYF.